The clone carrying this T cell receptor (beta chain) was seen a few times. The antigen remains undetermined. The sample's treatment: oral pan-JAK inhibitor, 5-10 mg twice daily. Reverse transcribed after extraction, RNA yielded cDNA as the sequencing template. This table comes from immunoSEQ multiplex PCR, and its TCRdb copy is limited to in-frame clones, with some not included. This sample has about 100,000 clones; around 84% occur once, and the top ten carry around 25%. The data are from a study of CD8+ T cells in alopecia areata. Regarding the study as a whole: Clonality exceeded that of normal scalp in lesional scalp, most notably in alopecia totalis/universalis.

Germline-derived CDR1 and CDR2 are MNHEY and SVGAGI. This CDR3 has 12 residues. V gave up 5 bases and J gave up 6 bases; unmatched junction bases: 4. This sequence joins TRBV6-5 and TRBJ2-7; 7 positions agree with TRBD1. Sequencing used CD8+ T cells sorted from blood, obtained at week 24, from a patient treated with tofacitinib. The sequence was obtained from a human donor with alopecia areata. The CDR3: CASSRDSLEQYF. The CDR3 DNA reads TGTGCCAGCAGTAGGGACAGCCTCGAGCAGTACTTC.